A selection of T cell receptor beta chains follows, all from one sample in a study of tumor-infiltrating lymphocytes in primary liver carcinoma. TCRdb itself ran the multiplex PCR reads through MiXCR, one entry per CDR3 protein. In the table there are some 43,000 distinct CDR3 sequences, about three quarters of which are singletons. Sequencing used liver tumor tissue from sampling region 5. Source of these receptors: a man aged 40-55 years with primary liver carcinoma and hepatitis B virus infection. Each CDR3 is given with its conserved first and last residue. The order of the fields is V gene, D gene, J gene, CDR3 protein. The D gene is left open where the match is weak.

V: TRBV6-1
D: .
J: TRBJ2-3
CDR3: CASNQLADLTTDTQYF

V: TRBV6-5
D: TRBD1
J: TRBJ1-3
CDR3: CASRVTGDSCTVYF

V: TRBV6-5
D: .
J: TRBJ2-2
CDR3: CASNLKTEPTGELFF

V: TRBV29-1
D: .
J: TRBJ1-2
CDR3: CGVDSGMEGCTF

V: TRBV11-2
D: .
J: TRBJ1-2
CDR3: CPSRERDTTYGCTF

V: TRBV12-3/TRBV12-4
D: TRBD1
J: TRBJ2-5
CDR3: CASSWTGQETQYF

V: TRBV29-1
D: .
J: TRBJ2-7
CDR3: CIVITEGSPYEQYF

V: TRBV28
D: TRBD1
J: TRBJ2-3
CDR3: CASSGAGDRGTDTQYF

V: TRBV7-2
D: TRBD1
J: TRBJ1-3
CDR3: CASSLVGTAIGNTIYF

V: TRBV30
D: TRBD2
J: TRBJ2-1
CDR3: CAWGTSGTSEQFF

V: TRBV28
D: .
J: TRBJ2-7
CDR3: CASSLRDSYEQYF

V: TRBV5-1
D: .
J: TRBJ1-2
CDR3: CASSLVGDNNGYTF

V: TRBV29-1
D: TRBD1
J: TRBJ2-1
CDR3: CSVEGTDHNEQFF

V: TRBV4-2
D: TRBD2
J: TRBJ2-3
CDR3: CGSNPGLAGGGTDTQYF

V: TRBV5-8
D: .
J: TRBJ2-1
CDR3: CASSATMSLYNEQFF

V: TRBV2
D: .
J: TRBJ1-4
CDR3: CASSSTGPLGEKLFF

V: TRBV12-3/TRBV12-4
D: TRBD1
J: TRBJ2-3
CDR3: CASILNTGGTDTQFF

V: TRBV4-2
D: .
J: TRBJ2-7
CDR3: CASSQSSADVNYEQYF

V: TRBV11-2
D: .
J: TRBJ2-5
CDR3: CDNSLVSGGSRQETQYF

V: TRBV12-3/TRBV12-4
D: .
J: TRBJ2-1
CDR3: CASGPQEYSEQFF

V: TRBV6-1
D: .
J: TRBJ1-2
CDR3: CAISEKENYGYTF

V: TRBV29-1
D: .
J: TRBJ2-5
CDR3: CSFEGLNEETQYF

V: TRBV29-1
D: .
J: TRBJ1-2
CDR3: CNVGTSGAFGYTF

V: TRBV20-1
D: TRBD2
J: TRBJ2-1
CDR3: CSAGVGTSGSNEQFF

V: TRBV11-2
D: TRBD1
J: TRBJ2-7
CDR3: CASSIDPPGQGSYEQYF

V: TRBV10-3
D: .
J: TRBJ2-7
CDR3: CAISGVRTAPYVQYF

V: TRBV28
D: .
J: TRBJ2-1
CDR3: CASTGGSPTYNEQFF

V: TRBV6-6
D: TRBD1
J: TRBJ1-4
CDR3: CARNPGTEREKLFF

V: TRBV28
D: .
J: TRBJ2-7
CDR3: CASSFTAGTPAGEQYF

V: TRBV6-5
D: TRBD1
J: TRBJ2-7
CDR3: CASNRAGTDYEQYF

V: TRBV11-2
D: .
J: TRBJ1-1
CDR3: CASSLVYTGAFF

V: TRBV4-2
D: .
J: TRBJ2-1
CDR3: CASNRQEDNEQLF

V: TRBV24-1
D: TRBD2
J: TRBJ2-3
CDR3: CATTLGPTSGRVPDTQYF

V: TRBV13
D: TRBD2
J: TRBJ2-7
CDR3: CASSLRGERYF